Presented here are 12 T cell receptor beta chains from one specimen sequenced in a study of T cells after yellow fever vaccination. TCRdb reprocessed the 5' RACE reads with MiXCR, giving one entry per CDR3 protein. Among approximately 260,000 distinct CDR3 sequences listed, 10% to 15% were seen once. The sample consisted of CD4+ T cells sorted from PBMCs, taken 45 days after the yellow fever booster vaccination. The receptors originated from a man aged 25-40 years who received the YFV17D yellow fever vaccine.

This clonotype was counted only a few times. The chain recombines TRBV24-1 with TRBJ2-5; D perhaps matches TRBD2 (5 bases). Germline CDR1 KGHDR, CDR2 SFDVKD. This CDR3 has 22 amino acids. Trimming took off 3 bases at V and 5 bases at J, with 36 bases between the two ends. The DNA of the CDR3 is TGTGCCACCAGTGATCCTCCGCGTCCCCTGCCCGGGGAAAAACCTCTGGGGGAGACCCAGTACTTC. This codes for CATSDPPRPLPGEKPLGETQYF.

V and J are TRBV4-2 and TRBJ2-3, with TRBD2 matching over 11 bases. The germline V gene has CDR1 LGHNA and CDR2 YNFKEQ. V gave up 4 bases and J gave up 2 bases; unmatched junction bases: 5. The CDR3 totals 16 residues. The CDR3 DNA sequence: TGTGCCAGCAGCCTGGGACTAGCGGACATCACAGATACGCAGTATTTT. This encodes CASSLGLADITDTQYF.

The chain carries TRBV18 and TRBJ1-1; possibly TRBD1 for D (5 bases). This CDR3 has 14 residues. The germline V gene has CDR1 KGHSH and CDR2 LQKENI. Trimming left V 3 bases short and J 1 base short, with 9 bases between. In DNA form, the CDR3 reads TGTGCCAGCTCACCGGGACGGAAGAACACTGAAGCTTTCTTT. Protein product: CASSPGRKNTEAFF. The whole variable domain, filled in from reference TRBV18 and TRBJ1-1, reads NAGVMQNPRHLVRRRGQEARLRCSPMKGHSHVYWYRQLPEEGLKFMVYLQKENIIDESGMPKERFSAEFPKEGPSILRIQQVVRGDSAAYFCASSPGRKNTEAFFGQGTRLTVV.

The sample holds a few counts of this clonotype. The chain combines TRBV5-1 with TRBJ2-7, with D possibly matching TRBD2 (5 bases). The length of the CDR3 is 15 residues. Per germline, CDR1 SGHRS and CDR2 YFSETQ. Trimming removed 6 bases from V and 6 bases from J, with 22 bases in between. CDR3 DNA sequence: TGCGCCAGCACCTCCAGGACTGACCGAGTAAGCGAGCAGTACTTC. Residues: CASTSRTDRVSEQYF.

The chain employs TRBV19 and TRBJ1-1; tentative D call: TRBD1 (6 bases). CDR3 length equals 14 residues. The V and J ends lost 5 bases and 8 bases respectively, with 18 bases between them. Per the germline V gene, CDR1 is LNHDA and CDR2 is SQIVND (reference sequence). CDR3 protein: CASSGDTQNSEAFF. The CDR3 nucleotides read TGTGCCAGTAGTGGGGACACTCAGAACTCAGAAGCTTTCTTT. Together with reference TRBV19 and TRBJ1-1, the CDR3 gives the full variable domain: DGGITQSPKYLFRKEGQNVTLSCEQNLNHDAMYWYRQDPGQGLRLIYYSQIVNDFQKGDIAEGYSVSREKKESFPLTVTSAQKNPTAFYLCASSGDTQNSEAFFGQGTRLTVV.

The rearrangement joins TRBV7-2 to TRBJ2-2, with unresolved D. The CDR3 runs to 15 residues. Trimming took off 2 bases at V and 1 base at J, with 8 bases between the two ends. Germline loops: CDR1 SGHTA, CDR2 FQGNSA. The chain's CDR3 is CASSLNYQNTGELFF. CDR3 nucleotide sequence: TGTGCCAGCAGCTTAAACTATCAGAACACCGGGGAGCTGTTTTTT.

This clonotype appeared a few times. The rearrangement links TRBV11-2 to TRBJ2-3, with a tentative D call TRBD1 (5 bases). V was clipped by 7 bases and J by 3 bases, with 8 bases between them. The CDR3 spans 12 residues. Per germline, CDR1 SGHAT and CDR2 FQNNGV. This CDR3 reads CASNRGTDTQYF. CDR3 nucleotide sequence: TGTGCCAGCAATAGGGGTACAGATACGCAGTATTTT.

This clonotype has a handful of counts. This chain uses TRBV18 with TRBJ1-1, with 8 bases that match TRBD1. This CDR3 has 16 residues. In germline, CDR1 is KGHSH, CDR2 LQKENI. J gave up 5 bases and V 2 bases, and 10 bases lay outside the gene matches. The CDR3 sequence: CASSPGQGGSGTEAFF. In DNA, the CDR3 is TGTGCCAGCTCACCAGGACAGGGTGGGTCGGGAACTGAAGCTTTCTTT. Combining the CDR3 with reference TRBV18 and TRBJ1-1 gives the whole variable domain NAGVMQNPRHLVRRRGQEARLRCSPMKGHSHVYWYRQLPEEGLKFMVYLQKENIIDESGMPKERFSAEFPKEGPSILRIQQVVRGDSAAYFCASSPGQGGSGTEAFFGQGTRLTVV.

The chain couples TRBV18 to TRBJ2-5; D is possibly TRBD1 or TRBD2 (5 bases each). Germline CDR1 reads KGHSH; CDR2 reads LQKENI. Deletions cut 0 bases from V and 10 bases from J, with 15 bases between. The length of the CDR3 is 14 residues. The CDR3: CASSPPGRREGQYF. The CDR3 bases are TGTGCCAGCTCACCACCGGGACGGAGAGAGGGCCAGTACTTC.

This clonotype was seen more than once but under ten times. The CDR3 DNA reads TGTGCCAGCAGTTCGGCCAGAACTCGGGGGCAGTACTTC. It encodes CASSSARTRGQYF. The chain recombines TRBV28 with TRBJ2-7, with a possible D match to TRBD2 (5 bases). Trimming took 4 bases from V and 9 from J, leaving 16 bases between them. The germline CDR1 and CDR2 sequences are MDHEN and SYDVKM. This CDR3 is built from 13 residues.

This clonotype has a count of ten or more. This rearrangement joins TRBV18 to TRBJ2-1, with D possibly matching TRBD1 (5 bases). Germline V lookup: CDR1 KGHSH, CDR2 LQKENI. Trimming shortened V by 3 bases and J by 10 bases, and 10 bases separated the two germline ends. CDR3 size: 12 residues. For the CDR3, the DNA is TGTGCCAGCTCACCGCAGGGTTTCGAGCAGTTCTTC. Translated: CASSPQGFEQFF.

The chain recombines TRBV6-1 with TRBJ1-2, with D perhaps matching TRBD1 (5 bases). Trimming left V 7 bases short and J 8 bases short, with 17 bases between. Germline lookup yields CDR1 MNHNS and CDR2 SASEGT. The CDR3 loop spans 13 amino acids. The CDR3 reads CASTPRGGVGYTF. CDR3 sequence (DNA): TGTGCCAGCACCCCGCGGGGGGGGGTAGGCTACACCTTC.